One sample yielded the 25 T cell receptor beta chains listed below, sequenced in a study of technical replicates of blood from several donors. Data came from immunoSEQ multiplex PCR; TCRdb stores just in-frame clones and leaves some out. Of 45,000 to 55,000 clones in the sample, 90% to 95% were seen once. Input material: T cells isolated from PBMCs. The receptors stem from a human donor in good health.

The chain carries TRBV5-4 and TRBJ1-6; D unresolved. The length of the CDR3 is 17 residues. V lost 0 bases and J lost 0, with 10 bases in between. Germline V gene lookup returns CDR1 SGHNT and CDR2 YYREEE (reference sequence). The CDR3 DNA reads as TGTGCCAGCAGCTTGGCCGGAGGGAGCTCCTATAATTCACCCCTCCACTTT. It translates to CASSLAGGSSYNSPLHF.

The DNA of the CDR3 is TGTGCCAGCAGCTCAAGTGGGACAGGGGGCGCAGGATATGAAAAACTGTTTTTT. This codes for CASSSSGTGGAGYEKLFF. The gene calls are TRBV7-9 and TRBJ1-4; 12 bases line up with TRBD1. The CDR3 consists of 18 residues. The V segment lost 4 bases and the J segment 6 bases; nucleotides outside the gene matches: 12. Looked up from germline, CDR1 is SEHNR and CDR2 is FQNEAQ (reference sequence).

The J gene is TRBJ1-1, the V gene TRBV7-8; D is possibly TRBD1 (6 bases). The CDR3 is 13 amino acids. Germline CDR1 SGHVS, CDR2 FQNEAQ. Trimming shortened V by 2 bases and J by 7 bases, and 11 bases separated the two germline ends. The CDR3 DNA sequence: TGTGCCAGCAGCTTAAGACTCAGGGGTGAAGCTTTCTTT. Encoded protein: CASSLRLRGEAFF.

This clone was observed a few times. The chain joins TRBV11-2 to TRBJ1-1; D is undetermined. CDR1 is SGHAT, CDR2 FQNNGV, per germline. Trimming removed 8 bases from V and 0 bases from J, with 7 bases in between. The CDR3 is 12 amino acids. In DNA, the CDR3 is TGTGCCAGCGCACTCATGAACACTGAAGCTTTCTTT. It translates to CASALMNTEAFF. Variable domain in full (rest from reference TRBV11-2 and TRBJ1-1): EAGVAQSPRYKIIEKRQSVAFWCNPISGHATLYWYQQILGQGPKLLIQFQNNGVVDDSQLPKDRFSAERLKGVDSTLKIQPAKLEDSAVYLCASALMNTEAFFGQGTRLTVV.

V gene TRBV7-9 combines with J gene TRBJ1-4; D is unclear. The germline V gene has CDR1 SEHNR and CDR2 FQNEAQ (reference sequence). With 1 base removed from V and 7 bases from J, the gap between germline ends came to 7 bases. The CDR3 is 13 amino acids. The CDR3 sequence: CASSLGDPEKLFF. In DNA, the CDR3 is TGTGCCAGCAGCTTAGGAGATCCTGAAAAACTGTTTTTT.

This chain links TRBV7-8 with TRBJ2-3; TRBD2 might be the D (6 bases). Germline CDR1 reads SGHVS; CDR2 reads FQNEAQ. Trimming removed 3 bases from V and 1 base from J, with 11 bases in between. This CDR3 comprises 15 residues. This CDR3 reads CASSLTGAGTDTQYF. The CDR3 DNA sequence: TGTGCCAGCAGCTTGACGGGAGCGGGCACAGATACGCAGTATTTT. The entire variable domain, with the rest obtained from reference TRBV7-8 and TRBJ2-3, is as follows: GAGVSQSPRYKVAKRGQDVALRCDPISGHVSLFWYQQALGQGPEFLTYFQNEAQLDKSGLPSDRFFAERPEGSVSTLKIQRTQQEDSAVYLCASSLTGAGTDTQYFGPGTRLTVL.

This clone was observed once. The chain employs TRBV18 and TRBJ1-1, with no clear D. This CDR3 is 17 amino acids long. V lost 3 bases, J lost 2 bases, and 19 bases lay in between. Germline V gene data show CDR1 as KGHSH and CDR2 as LQKENI. CDR3 sequence (DNA): TGTGCCAGCTCACCCCAGGATAAAACTCCAACTAACACTGAAGCTTTCTTT. The encoded protein is CASSPQDKTPTNTEAFF.

V gene TRBV28 combines with J gene TRBJ1-3, with TRBD1 as a possible D gene (6 bases). The CDR3 has 16 amino acids. Germline V gene lookup returns CDR1 MDHEN and CDR2 SYDVKM. Trimming stripped 6 bases from V and 7 bases from J, with 22 bases between. For the CDR3, the DNA is TGTGCCAGCAGCCCCACCGACAGGCTAAGATCGAACACCATATATTTT. Protein sequence: CASSPTDRLRSNTIYF.

The V gene is TRBV10-3, the J gene TRBJ2-1; 7 positions match TRBD2. V gave up 8 bases and J gave up 9 bases; unmatched junction bases: 19. Looked up from germline, CDR1 is ENHRY and CDR2 is SYGVKD. The CDR3 spans 16 residues. CDR3 coding DNA: TGTGCCATCGGGGGGAGACGGGAGGTTTTGCCGGCTGAGCAGTTCTTC. It is translated as CAIGGRREVLPAEQFF.

The chain joins TRBV5-1 to TRBJ2-5; 10 bases agree with TRBD2. There are 18 residues in the CDR3. Looked up from germline, CDR1 is SGHRS and CDR2 is YFSETQ. The V and J ends lost 0 bases and 0 bases, in that order; junction bases with no gene match: 8. The CDR3 DNA sequence: TGCGCCAGCAGCTTGGGGACGGCTAGCGGGAGATACCAAGAGACCCAGTACTTC. It codes for CASSLGTASGRYQETQYF.

The chain carries TRBV9 and TRBJ2-2, with a weak D call TRBD2 (5 bases). Between the trimmed V and J ends, which lost 0 bases and 7 bases, there was a span of 10 bases. This CDR3 contains 14 residues. CDR1 SGDLS and CDR2 YYNGEE come from the germline V gene. The CDR3, as DNA: TGTGCCAGCAGCGTAGCGTCGGGGATCGGGGAGCTGTTTTTT. Translation: CASSVASGIGELFF.

This chain links TRBV15 with TRBJ1-5; 12 bases match TRBD1. V lost 0 bases and J lost 6; bases outside the gene matches: 9. The CDR3 is 18 residues long. The V gene's germline CDR1 is LNHNV and CDR2 YYDKDF (reference sequence). The CDR3 coding sequence is TGTGCCACCAGCAGAGATTCCCCAGGGACAGGGGGCGGTCAGCCCCAGCATTTT. This sequence encodes CATSRDSPGTGGGQPQHF.

The rearrangement links TRBV7-6 to TRBJ2-3; D perhaps matches TRBD2 (5 bases). This CDR3 region has 13 residues. V shed 5 bases and J shed 6 bases, with 12 bases lying between them. CDR1 is SGHVS and CDR2 is FNYEAQ in the germline V gene. The CDR3 loop reads CASSLTNPDTQYF. In nucleotides, the CDR3 is TGTGCCAGCAGCCTGACTAACCCGGATACGCAGTATTTT.

The V call is TRBV5-4, the J call TRBJ2-7; maybe TRBD1 (5 bases). Between the trimmed V and J ends, which lost 4 bases and 2 bases, there was a span of 13 bases. CDR3 length: 14 amino acids. Germline assignment: CDR1 SGHNT and CDR2 YYREEE (reference sequence). The CDR3 loop is CASSRGQLAYEQYF. The CDR3 region has the DNA TGTGCCAGCAGCAGGGGCCAACTCGCCTACGAGCAGTACTTC.

This chain links TRBV29-1 with TRBJ2-3; tentatively, D is TRBD2 (5 bases). Germline V lookup: CDR1 SQVTM, CDR2 ANQGSEA. Trimming left V 4 bases short and J 0 bases short, with 8 bases between. This CDR3 is built from 13 residues. This chain's CDR3 is CSVVGGSTDTQYF. The CDR3 coding sequence is TGCAGCGTTGTCGGCGGGAGCACAGATACGCAGTATTTT.

The genes are TRBV29-1 and TRBJ2-5, with 10 bases aligning to TRBD1. The CDR3 runs 17 residues. V lost 6 bases and J lost 3; bases outside the gene matches: 16. Germline loops: CDR1 SQVTM, CDR2 ANQGSEA. The CDR3 loop is CSVNTPGQGLSKETQYF. CDR3 DNA sequence: TGCAGCGTAAACACTCCGGGACAGGGGCTCTCAAAAGAGACCCAGTACTTC.

This chain joins TRBV7-6 and TRBJ2-5; D is uncertain. The germline gives CDR1 SGHVS, CDR2 FNYEAQ. Trimming pared 1 base from V and 3 bases from J, leaving 12 bases between. The CDR3 is 15 residues long. The CDR3 sequence: CASSLDQAEEETQYF. CDR3 coding DNA: TGTGCCAGCAGCTTAGACCAGGCCGAAGAAGAGACCCAGTACTTC.

V and J are TRBV28 and TRBJ2-2; D is undetermined. This CDR3 has 14 amino acids. Trimming cost V 2 bases and J 8 bases, with 12 bases left between them. The germline gives CDR1 MDHEN, CDR2 SYDVKM. CDR3: CASSLTTPRGELFF. The CDR3 nucleotides are TGTGCCAGCAGTTTAACTACCCCACGGGGGGAGCTGTTTTTT.

The rearrangement uses TRBV5-1 and TRBJ2-2, with D unclear. The CDR3 consists of 14 residues. Per the germline V gene, CDR1 is SGHRS and CDR2 is YFSETQ. Trimming cost V 4 bases and J 7 bases, with 14 bases left between them. The CDR3 DNA reads TGCGCCAGCAGCCCTCAAACTGCGGACGGGGAGCTGTTTTTT. Translated: CASSPQTADGELFF.

The chain carries TRBV7-3 and TRBJ2-1; 8 positions match TRBD1. The CDR3 sequence is 19 residues long. Germline CDR1 reads SGHTA; CDR2 reads FQGTGA. V was clipped by 0 bases and J by 1 base; unmatched bases: 11. Written as DNA, the CDR3 is TGTGCCAGCAGCTTAACGCCTGTCCAGGGGGCTTCGTCCTACAATGAGCAGTTCTTC. This sequence encodes CASSLTPVQGASSYNEQFF.

The chain has TRBV11-2 and TRBJ2-3; 7 bases align to TRBD2. Unmatched junction bases numbered 14, after V lost 2 bases and J lost 6 bases. There are 17 residues in the CDR3. CDR1 and CDR2 from the germline V gene are SGHAT and FQNNGV. The CDR3 loop is CASSLPPGSGLEDTQYF. CDR3 DNA sequence: TGTGCCAGCAGCTTACCGCCGGGTAGCGGGCTAGAGGATACGCAGTATTTT. The full variable domain, with the rest looked up from reference TRBV11-2 and TRBJ2-3, is EAGVAQSPRYKIIEKRQSVAFWCNPISGHATLYWYQQILGQGPKLLIQFQNNGVVDDSQLPKDRFSAERLKGVDSTLKIQPAKLEDSAVYLCASSLPPGSGLEDTQYFGPGTRLTVL.

This chain uses TRBV29-1 with TRBJ2-7; a possible D gene is TRBD2 (6 bases). The germline V gene has CDR1 SQVTM and CDR2 ANQGSEA. The CDR3 contains 10 residues. V was cut by 4 bases and J by 5 bases, with 6 bases left in between. Written as DNA, the CDR3 is TGCAGCGTTGGGGGGGACGAGCAGTACTTC. This sequence encodes CSVGGDEQYF.

Comment on this clone: This sample also contains other DNA sequences that code for the same CDR3. The chain couples TRBV5-1 to TRBJ2-7; tentatively, D is TRBD1 (6 bases). There are 15 residues in the CDR3. The germline V gene has CDR1 SGHRS and CDR2 YFSETQ. V gave up 1 base and J gave up 1 base, with 12 bases separating them. CDR3: CASSLSQGRSYEQYF. CDR3 sequence (DNA): TGCGCCAGCAGCTTGAGCCAGGGGAGATCCTACGAGCAGTACTTC.

The genes are TRBV5-4 and TRBJ2-7; D is possibly TRBD2 (6 bases). V lost 5 bases and J lost 5, with 26 bases in between. Germline lookup yields CDR1 SGHNT and CDR2 YYREEE (reference sequence). This CDR3 spans 17 amino acids. In DNA form, the CDR3 reads TGTGCCAGCAGTTCAAACCCCCGGGGTAGCGGTAACGACGAGCAGTACTTC. Its protein product is CASSSNPRGSGNDEQYF.

The genes are TRBV29-1 and TRBJ1-4; possibly TRBD1 for D (5 bases). Germline V lookup: CDR1 SQVTM, CDR2 ANQGSEA. Trimming removed 6 bases at V and 6 bases at J, with 14 bases between. This CDR3 spans 13 amino acids. The CDR3 DNA reads as TGCAGCGTCCCGGACACCCGGGATGAAAAACTGTTTTTT. Translating gives CSVPDTRDEKLFF.